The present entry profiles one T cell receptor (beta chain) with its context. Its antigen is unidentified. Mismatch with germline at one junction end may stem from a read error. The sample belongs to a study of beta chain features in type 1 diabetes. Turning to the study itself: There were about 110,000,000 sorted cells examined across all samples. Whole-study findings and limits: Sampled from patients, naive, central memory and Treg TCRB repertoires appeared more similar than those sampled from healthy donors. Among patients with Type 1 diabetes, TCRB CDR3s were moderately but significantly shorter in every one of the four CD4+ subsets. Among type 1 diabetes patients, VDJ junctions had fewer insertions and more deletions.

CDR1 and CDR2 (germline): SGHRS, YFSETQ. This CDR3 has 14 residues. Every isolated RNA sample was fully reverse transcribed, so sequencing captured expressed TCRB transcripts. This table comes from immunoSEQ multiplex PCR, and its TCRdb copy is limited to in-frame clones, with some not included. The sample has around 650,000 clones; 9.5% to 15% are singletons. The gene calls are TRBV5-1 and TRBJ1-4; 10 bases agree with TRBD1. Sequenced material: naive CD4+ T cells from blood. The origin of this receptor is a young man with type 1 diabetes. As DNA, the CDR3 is TGCGCCAGCAGCCCGGGACAGGGGAGGGAAAAACTGTCTTTT. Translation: CASSPGQGREKLSF.